The T cell receptor (beta chain) under discussion was sequenced for a study of T cells in Graves' hyperthyroidism and ophthalmopathy. PBMCs were derived from around 10 ml fresh peripheral blood. V was cut by 4 bases and J by 9 bases, with 16 bases left in between. The germline V gene has CDR1 LGHDT and CDR2 YNNKEL (reference sequence). The CDR3 totals 15 residues. Remarks on this clonotype: The antigen is not known.

RNA transcripts provided the source from which TCR beta CDR3 regions were amplified. HTBI primers were employed in a first-round RT-PCR of the TCR CDR3. Each CDR3 protein is one row after TCRdb ran MiXCR on the multiplex PCR reads. The table includes about 360,000 distinct CDR3 sequences, 20% to 30% detected once. Regarding the study as a whole: Model output signaled ophthalmopathy a median around 6.9 months ahead of onset. Patients with ophthalmopathy were separated from those with stable hyperthyroidism by a 13 V-J model. Within blood appeared most thyroid clonotypes that had expanded above 0.001.

The chain joins TRBV3-1 to TRBJ1-6; TRBD1 is a possible D gene (5 bases). Specimen: blood. The clonotype originates from a man between 50 and 59 years old with Graves' hyperthyroidism. The chain's CDR3 is CASSPEGAVRSPLHF. The CDR3, as DNA: TGTGCCAGCAGCCCCGAAGGGGCAGTCCGTTCACCCCTCCACTTT.